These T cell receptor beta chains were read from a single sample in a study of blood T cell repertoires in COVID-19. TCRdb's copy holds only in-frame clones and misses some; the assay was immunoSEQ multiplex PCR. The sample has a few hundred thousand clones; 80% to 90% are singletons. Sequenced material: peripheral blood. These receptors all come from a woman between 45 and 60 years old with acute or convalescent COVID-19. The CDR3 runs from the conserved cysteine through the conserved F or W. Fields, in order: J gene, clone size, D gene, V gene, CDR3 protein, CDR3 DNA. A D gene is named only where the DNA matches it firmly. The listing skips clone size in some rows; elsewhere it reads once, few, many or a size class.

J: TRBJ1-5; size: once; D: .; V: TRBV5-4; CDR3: CASSFDTYQPQHF; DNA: TGTGCCAGCAGCTTTGACACCTATCAGCCCCAGCATTTT
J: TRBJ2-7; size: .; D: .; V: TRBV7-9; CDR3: CASSLDTGSYEQYF; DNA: TGTGCCAGCAGCTTAGATACAGGATCCTACGAGCAGTACTTC
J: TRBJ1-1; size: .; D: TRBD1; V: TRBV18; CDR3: CASSPDRGAEAFF; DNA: TGTGCCAGCTCACCGGACAGGGGGGCTGAAGCTTTCTTT
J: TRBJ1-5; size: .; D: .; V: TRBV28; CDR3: CASSLWSKPLFRGQPQHF; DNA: TGTGCCAGCAGTTTATGGAGTAAGCCCCTCTTCCGGGGTCAGCCCCAGCATTTT
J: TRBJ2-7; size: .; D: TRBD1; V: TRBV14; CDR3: CASSPDRGADEQYF; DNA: TGTGCCAGCAGCCCTGACAGGGGCGCGGACGAGCAGTACTTC
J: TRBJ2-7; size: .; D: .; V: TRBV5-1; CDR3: CASSLVRAGIHEQYF; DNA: TGCGCCAGCAGCTTGGTCAGGGCAGGAATCCACGAGCAGTACTTC
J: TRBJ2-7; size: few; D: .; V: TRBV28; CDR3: CASSGWRGPYEQYF; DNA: TGTGCCAGCAGTGGTTGGAGGGGCCCCTACGAGCAGTACTTC
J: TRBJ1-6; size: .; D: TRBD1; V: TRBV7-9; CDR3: CASSLAPGGYNSPLHF; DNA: TGTGCCAGCAGCTTAGCACCAGGGGGCTATAATTCACCCCTCCACTTT
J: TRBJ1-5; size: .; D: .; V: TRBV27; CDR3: CASSYEGRVNQPQHF; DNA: TGTGCCAGCAGTTATGAGGGTAGGGTGAATCAGCCCCAGCATTTT
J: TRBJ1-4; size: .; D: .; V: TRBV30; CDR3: CAWRRLGVREKLFF; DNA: TGTGCCTGGAGGCGACTGGGAGTGAGGGAAAAACTGTTTTTT
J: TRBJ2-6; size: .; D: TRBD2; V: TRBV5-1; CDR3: CASSVRTSGRATSGANVLTF; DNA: TGCGCCAGCAGCGTGAGAACTAGCGGGAGGGCCACCTCTGGGGCCAACGTCCTGACTTTC
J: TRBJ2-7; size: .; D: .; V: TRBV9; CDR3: CASSVGSGPLSEQYF; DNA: TGTGCCAGCAGCGTAGGGAGCGGTCCTCTCTCCGAGCAGTACTTC
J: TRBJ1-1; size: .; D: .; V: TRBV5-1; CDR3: CASSFEAAEGTEAFF; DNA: TGCGCCAGTTCCTTTGAAGCCGCAGAGGGCACTGAAGCTTTCTTT
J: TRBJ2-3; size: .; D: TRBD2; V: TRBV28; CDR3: CASRYGTSVTDTQYF; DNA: TGTGCCAGCAGGTACGGGACTAGCGTCACAGATACGCAGTATTTT
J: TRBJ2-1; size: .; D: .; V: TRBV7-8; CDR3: CASSLRVVNEQFF; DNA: TGTGCCAGCAGCTTACGGGTTGTCAATGAGCAGTTCTTC
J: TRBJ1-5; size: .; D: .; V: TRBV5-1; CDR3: CASSLSPTGNQPQHF; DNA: TGCGCCAGCAGCTTGTCTCCTACGGGCAATCAGCCCCAGCATTTT
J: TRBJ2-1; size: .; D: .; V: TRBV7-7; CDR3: CASSLDRSDEQFF; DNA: TGTGCCAGCAGCTTAGACCGGAGCGATGAGCAGTTCTTC
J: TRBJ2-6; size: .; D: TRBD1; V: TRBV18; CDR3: CASARGSGANVLTF; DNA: TGTGCCAGCGCCAGGGGGTCTGGGGCCAACGTCCTGACTTTC
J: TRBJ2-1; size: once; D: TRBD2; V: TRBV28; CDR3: CASSLDWTSGKGSHEQFF; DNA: TGTGCCAGCAGTTTGGACTGGACTAGCGGGAAAGGGTCCCATGAGCAGTTCTTC
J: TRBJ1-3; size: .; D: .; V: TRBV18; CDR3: CASSTDSGNTIYF; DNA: TGTGCCAGCTCGACAGACTCTGGAAACACCATATATTTT
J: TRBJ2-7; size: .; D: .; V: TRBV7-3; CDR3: CASSLGGVSYEQYF; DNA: TGTGCCAGCAGCTTAGGCGGGGTCTCCTACGAGCAGTACTTC
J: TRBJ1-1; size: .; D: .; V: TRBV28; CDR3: CASSSGGITEAFF; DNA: TGTGCCAGCAGTTCGGGGGGTATCACTGAAGCTTTCTTT
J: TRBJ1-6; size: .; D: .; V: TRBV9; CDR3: CASGTGFWNSPLHF; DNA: TGTGCCAGCGGTACAGGGTTCTGGAATTCACCCCTCCACTTT
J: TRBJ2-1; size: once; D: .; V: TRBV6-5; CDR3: CASSYSVGVIYNEQFF; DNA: TGTGCCAGCAGTTACTCGGTGGGAGTAATCTACAATGAGCAGTTCTTC
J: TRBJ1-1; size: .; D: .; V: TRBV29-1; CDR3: CSVEMSWGSEAFF; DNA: TGCAGCGTTGAAATGTCCTGGGGCTCGGAAGCTTTCTTT
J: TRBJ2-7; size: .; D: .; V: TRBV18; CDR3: CASSPTSYEQYF; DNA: TGTGCCAGCTCACCTACAAGCTACGAGCAGTACTTC
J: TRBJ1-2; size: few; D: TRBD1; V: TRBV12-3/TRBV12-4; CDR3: CASSLATGDGYTF; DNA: TGTGCCAGCAGTTTAGCGACAGGGGATGGCTACACCTTC
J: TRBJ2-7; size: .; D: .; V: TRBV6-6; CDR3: CASSYGGYYEQYF; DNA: TGTGCCAGCAGTTACGGAGGGTACTACGAGCAGTACTTC
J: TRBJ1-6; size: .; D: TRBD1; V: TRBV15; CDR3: CATSRAPTGTGSPLHF; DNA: TGTGCCACCAGCAGGGCACCGACAGGGACTGGTTCACCCCTCCACTTT
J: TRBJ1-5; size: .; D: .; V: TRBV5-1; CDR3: CASSLSSGGNQPQHF; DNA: TGCGCCAGCAGCTTGTCCTCAGGGGGCAATCAGCCCCAGCATTTT
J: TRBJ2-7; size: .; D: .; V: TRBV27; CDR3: CASSLFGDSRNYEQYF; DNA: TGTGCCAGCAGTTTATTCGGGGACTCCCGTAACTACGAGCAGTACTTC
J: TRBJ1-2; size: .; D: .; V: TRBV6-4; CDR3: CASSDYPELGGYTF; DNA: TGTGCCAGCAGTGACTATCCGGAGCTAGGTGGCTACACCTTC
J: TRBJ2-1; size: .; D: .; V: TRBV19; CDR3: CASSDRSSYNEQFF; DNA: TGTGCCAGTAGTGATAGGAGCTCCTACAATGAGCAGTTCTTC
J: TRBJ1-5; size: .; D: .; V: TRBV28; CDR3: CASSLLASNQPQHF; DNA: TGTGCCAGCAGTTTATTGGCTAGCAATCAGCCCCAGCATTTT
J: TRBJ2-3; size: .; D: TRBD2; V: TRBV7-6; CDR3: CASSVMSGGADTQYF; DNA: TGTGCCAGCAGCGTCATGAGCGGGGGAGCAGATACGCAGTATTTT
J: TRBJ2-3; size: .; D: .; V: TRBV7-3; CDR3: CASSLSRVSTDTQYF; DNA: TGTGCCAGCAGCTTATCTCGCGTTAGCACAGATACGCAGTATTTT
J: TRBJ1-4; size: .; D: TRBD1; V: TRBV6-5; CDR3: CASSSGGTDNEKLFF; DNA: TGTGCCAGCAGTTCTGGGGGGACAGATAATGAAAAACTGTTTTTT
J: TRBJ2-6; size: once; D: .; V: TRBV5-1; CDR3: CASTPTNPGANVLTF; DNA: TGCGCCAGCACCCCAACTAACCCTGGGGCCAACGTCCTGACTTTC
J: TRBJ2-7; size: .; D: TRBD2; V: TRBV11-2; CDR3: CASSPLGLDGAYEQYF; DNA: TGTGCCAGCAGCCCCCTGGGACTAGACGGGGCCTACGAGCAGTACTTC
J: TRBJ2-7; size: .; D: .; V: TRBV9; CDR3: CASSLGHSEQYF; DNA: TGTGCCAGCAGCCTCGGACACTCCGAGCAGTACTTC
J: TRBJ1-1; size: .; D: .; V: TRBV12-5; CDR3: CASGLVGGGDTEAFF; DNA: TGTGCTAGTGGTTTGGTAGGAGGAGGGGACACTGAAGCTTTCTTT
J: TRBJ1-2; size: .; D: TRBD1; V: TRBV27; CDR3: CASSLRGQGIYGYTF; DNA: TGTGCCAGCAGTTTGAGGGGACAGGGGATCTATGGCTACACCTTC
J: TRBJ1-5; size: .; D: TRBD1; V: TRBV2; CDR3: CASRLTGVGQPQHF; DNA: TGTGCCAGCAGGTTGACAGGGGTAGGGCAGCCCCAGCATTTT